This entry lists 24 T cell receptor beta chains sequenced from one sample in a study of cytomegalovirus exposure and HLA in healthy donors. 13 Jbeta primers and 60 Vbeta primers were used for the PCR. TCRdb's copy holds only in-frame clones and misses some; the assay was immunoSEQ multiplex PCR. The sample consists of approximately 190,000 clones, about 85% of them appearing once. Sample: PBMCs. The source is a man aged 50-60 years in good health and CMV-seronegative.

A few counts support this clone. The chain is built from TRBV15 and TRBJ2-1, with 8 nucleotides matching TRBD2. Germline values: CDR1 LNHNV, CDR2 YYDKDF (reference sequence). The CDR3 consists of 15 residues. The J segment lost 2 bases and the V segment lost 1 base, leaving 1 base of the junction unmatched. CDR3 sequence (DNA): TGTGCCACCAGCAGAGCCGGGGGGGCCTACAATGAGCAGTTCTTC. Protein sequence: CATSRAGGAYNEQFF. Based on the CDR3 plus reference TRBV15 and TRBJ2-1, the full variable domain is DAMVIQNPRYQVTQFGKPVTLSCSQTLNHNVMYWYQQKSSQAPKLLFHYYDKDFNNEADTPDNFQSRRPNTSFCFLDIRSPGLGDTAMYLCATSRAGGAYNEQFFGPGTRLTVL.

This clone came up once. The chain is built from TRBV4-1 and TRBJ1-1, with TRBD1 as a possible D gene (6 bases). Between the trimmed V and J ends, which lost 3 bases and 4 bases, there was a span of 15 bases. The CDR3 contains 15 residues. The V gene's germline CDR1 is MGHRA and CDR2 YSYEKL. In DNA form, the CDR3 reads TGCGCCAGCAGCCATAACAGGGACGGCGGCACTGAAGCTTTCTTT. Amino acids: CASSHNRDGGTEAFF.

The gene calls are TRBV10-3 and TRBJ1-2, with TRBD1 matching 8 bases. Germline assignment: CDR1 ENHRY and CDR2 SYGVKD. The CDR3 has 15 amino acids. After removal of 3 bases from V and 1 base from J, the junction contained 4 bases not matched to a gene. The CDR3 here is CAISDRRGLNYGYTF. As DNA, the CDR3 is TGTGCCATCAGTGACCGCAGGGGGCTTAACTATGGCTACACCTTC.

The chain couples TRBV18 to TRBJ2-7, with a possible D match to TRBD1 (5 bases). This CDR3 contains 12 residues. Germline loops: CDR1 KGHSH, CDR2 LQKENI. V shed 4 bases and J shed 3 bases, with 7 bases lying between them. The CDR3 region is CASSQQGYEQYF. CDR3 DNA: TGTGCCAGCTCACAGCAGGGCTACGAGCAGTACTTC.

The rearrangement joins TRBV7-2 to TRBJ1-2; TRBD1 agrees at 12 bases. The length of the CDR3 is 16 residues. The germline V gene encodes CDR1 SGHTA and CDR2 FQGNSA. The V gene end was trimmed by 1 base and the J gene end by 8 bases; junction bases not matched to a gene: 8. The DNA for the CDR3 is TGTGCCAGCAGCTTAGTCGGGACAGGGGGCGCGAAAGGCTACACCTTC. Amino acids: CASSLVGTGGAKGYTF.

This clone was detected only a few times. This chain uses TRBV19 with TRBJ1-2; D gene unclear. V lost 9 bases, J lost 7 bases, and 9 bases lay in between. Germline CDR1 and CDR2: LNHDA and SQIVND (reference sequence). This CDR3 contains 10 residues. The CDR3 nucleotides read TGTGCCAGACCAGGTACTGGCTACACCTTC. This sequence encodes CARPGTGYTF. The full variable domain, rest sourced from reference TRBV19 and TRBJ1-2, is DGGITQSPKYLFRKEGQNVTLSCEQNLNHDAMYWYRQDPGQGLRLIYYSQIVNDFQKGDIAEGYSVSREKKESFPLTVTSAQKNPTAFYLCARPGTGYTFGSGTRLTVV.

The chain is built from TRBV5-1 and TRBJ1-6; 11 nucleotides align to TRBD1. The J segment lost 9 bases and the V segment lost 2 bases, leaving 4 bases of the junction unmatched. The CDR3 runs to 15 residues. Germline CDR1 is SGHRS and CDR2 is YFSETQ. CDR3 coding DNA: TGCGCCAGCAGCTTAGGGGACAGGGGGAGTTCACCCCTCCACTTT. Residues: CASSLGDRGSSPLHF.

This rearrangement joins TRBV5-1 to TRBJ1-4; D not certain. The CDR3 is 15 amino acids. Germline V lookup: CDR1 SGHRS, CDR2 YFSETQ. The V end was cut by 5 bases, the J end by 3 bases, with 14 bases between. The DNA for the CDR3 is TGCGCCAGCAGAATTGGTCAGTTGGCTAATGAAAAACTGTTTTTT. Protein: CASRIGQLANEKLFF.

The chain links TRBV4-1 to TRBJ1-5; 11 bases fit TRBD1. There are 16 residues in the CDR3. The germline V gene encodes CDR1 MGHRA and CDR2 YSYEKL. With 4 bases clipped from V and 2 bases from J, the junction kept 4 bases outside the gene matches. The CDR3 DNA reads as TGCGCCAGCAGCCGGGACAGGGGGATTCGCAATCAGCCCCAGCATTTT. This translates into CASSRDRGIRNQPQHF.

The chain uses TRBV25-1 and TRBJ2-7, with a weak D call TRBD1 (5 bases). Trimming shortened V by 0 bases and J by 4 bases, and 13 bases separated the two germline ends. CDR3 length: 15 residues. CDR1 and CDR2 (germline): MGHDK, SYGVNS. CDR3: CASSEYLAGQYEQYF. The CDR3 nucleotides read TGTGCCAGCAGTGAATATCTGGCAGGGCAGTACGAGCAGTACTTC.

The chain carries TRBV27 and TRBJ2-2; D not resolved. The CDR3 covers 15 residues. Trimming took off 3 bases at V and 6 bases at J, with 14 bases between the two ends. CDR1 and CDR2 (germline): MNHEY, SMNVEV (reference sequence). The CDR3 loop reads CASSFGQVTAGELFF. The CDR3 bases are TGTGCCAGCAGTTTTGGCCAAGTTACCGCCGGGGAGCTGTTTTTT.

CDR3 region: CASTRFLVLPELTSEKSGNTIYF. In nucleotides, the CDR3 is TGTGCCAGCACTCGTTTTCTGGTTCTCCCAGAACTAACCAGTGAGAAAAGTGGAAACACCATATATTTT. This sequence joins TRBV2 and TRBJ1-3; unclear D gene. V was shortened by 7 bases and J by 3 bases, with 40 bases between the two germline ends. The CDR3 runs 23 residues. CDR1 and CDR2 from the germline V gene are SNHLY and FYNNEI.

The chain uses TRBV5-6 and TRBJ1-2, with D possibly matching TRBD1 (5 bases). V shed 3 bases and J shed 8 bases, with 11 bases lying between them. The germline gives CDR1 SGHDT, CDR2 YYEEEE. CDR3 length equals 12 residues. The CDR3 DNA reads TGTGCCAGCAGCTCCCTAGGGGCAGGCTACACCTTC. Protein product: CASSSLGAGYTF.

This clone appeared a few times. The chain carries TRBV7-9 and TRBJ1-1; 7 bases line up with TRBD1. Germline V lookup: CDR1 SEHNR, CDR2 FQNEAQ (reference sequence). There are 14 residues in the CDR3. Trimming removed 5 bases from V and 0 bases from J; junction bases left unmatched: 3. The CDR3 loop reads CASSAGQLNTEAFF. In DNA form, the CDR3 reads TGTGCCAGCAGCGCGGGACAGTTGAACACTGAAGCTTTCTTT.

The genes are TRBV5-1 and TRBJ2-3; weak D call: TRBD1 (7 bases). Trimming pared 4 bases from V and 13 bases from J, leaving 28 bases between. This CDR3 comprises 16 residues. Germline assignment: CDR1 SGHRS and CDR2 YFSETQ. The CDR3 bases are TGCGCCAGCAGCCCCTCCCCCACAGGGGAGGAAAAGTTGAAGTATTTT. Protein: CASSPSPTGEEKLKYF. Combining the CDR3 with reference TRBV5-1 and TRBJ2-3 gives the whole variable domain KAGVTQTPRYLIKTRGQQVTLSCSPISGHRSVSWYQQTPGQGLQFLFEYFSETQRNKGNFPGRFSGRQFSNSRSEMNVSTLELGDSALYLCASSPSPTGEEKLKYFGPGTRLTVL.

J is TRBJ1-4 and V is TRBV2; 7 positions match TRBD1. The CDR3 covers 16 residues. The germline CDR1 and CDR2 sequences are SNHLY and FYNNEI. The J segment lost 6 bases and the V segment lost 7 bases, leaving 14 bases of the junction unmatched. CDR3 protein: CASIVARGAGYEKLFF. The CDR3 nucleotides read TGTGCCAGCATCGTGGCCAGGGGGGCGGGTTATGAAAAACTGTTTTTT.

The V and J genes are TRBV18 and TRBJ1-1, with a possible D match to TRBD1 (6 bases). Germline V CDR1 and CDR2: KGHSH, LQKENI. Trimming took 4 bases from V and 4 from J, leaving 19 bases between them. CDR3 length: 16 residues. The chain's CDR3 is CASSLQEVEGGTEAFF. CDR3 sequence (DNA): TGTGCCAGCTCACTCCAAGAGGTCGAAGGGGGCACTGAAGCTTTCTTT.

The chain couples TRBV28 to TRBJ2-3; D is unclear. The CDR3 sequence is 11 residues long. V lost 7 bases to trimming and J lost 6 bases, with 8 bases between them. Germline CDR1 MDHEN, CDR2 SYDVKM. The CDR3 sequence: CASTARDTQYF. The CDR3 nucleotides read TGTGCCAGCACCGCTCGGGATACGCAGTATTTT.

V is TRBV7-6 and J is TRBJ1-2; 9 bases are shared with TRBD1. This CDR3 spans 14 amino acids. The V segment lost 4 bases and the J segment 4 bases; nucleotides outside the gene matches: 4. In germline, CDR1 is SGHVS, CDR2 FNYEAQ. The CDR3 nucleotides read TGTGCCAGCAGCTCCGGACAGGGGCGCTATGGCTACACCTTC. Protein: CASSSGQGRYGYTF.

The chain has TRBV27 and TRBJ1-6; 9 positions agree with TRBD1. The germline V gene encodes CDR1 MNHEY and CDR2 SMNVEV (reference sequence). The V and J ends lost 6 bases and 5 bases, in that order; junction bases with no gene match: 2. CDR3 length equals 14 residues. The CDR3 nucleotides read TGTGCCAGCAGCAGGACAGGGGATAATTCACCCCTCCACTTT. This sequence encodes CASSRTGDNSPLHF.

V is TRBV2 and J is TRBJ2-5, with 7 bases aligning to TRBD2. The V segment lost 6 bases and the J segment 5 bases; nucleotides outside the gene matches: 9. From germline, CDR1 is SNHLY and CDR2 FYNNEI. The length of the CDR3 is 14 residues. The CDR3 loop is CASRIAAGWETQYF. DNA for the CDR3: TGTGCCAGCAGGATCGCAGCGGGGTGGGAGACCCAGTACTTC. The entire variable domain, with the rest obtained from reference TRBV2 and TRBJ2-5, is as follows: EPEVTQTPSHQVTQMGQEVILRCVPISNHLYFYWYRQILGQKVEFLVSFYNNEISEKSEIFDDQFSVERPDGSNFTLKIRSTKLEDSAMYFCASRIAAGWETQYFGPGTRLLVL.

This clone was counted once. The chain recombines TRBV5-1 with TRBJ1-4; D is possibly TRBD1 (5 bases). Germline CDR1 SGHRS, CDR2 YFSETQ. CDR3 length: 15 residues. With 1 base removed from V and 3 bases from J, the gap between germline ends came to 10 bases. This CDR3 reads CASSLFGGSNEKLFF. In nucleotides, the CDR3 is TGCGCCAGCAGCTTGTTCGGGGGATCTAATGAAAAACTGTTTTTT.

The rearrangement uses TRBV5-6 and TRBJ2-7; TRBD1 agrees at 8 bases. This CDR3 is 15 amino acids long. Trimming took 4 bases from V and 3 from J; bases not matched to a gene: 9. In germline, CDR1 is SGHDT, CDR2 YYEEEE. The CDR3 region is CASSEVRGHSYEQYF. The CDR3 DNA reads as TGTGCCAGCAGCGAGGTCAGGGGGCATAGCTACGAGCAGTACTTC. Complete variable domain (other parts from reference TRBV5-6 and TRBJ2-7): DAGVTQSPTHLIKTRGQQVTLRCSPKSGHDTVSWYQQALGQGPQFIFQYYEEEERQRGNFPDRFSGHQFPNYSSELNVNALLLGDSALYLCASSEVRGHSYEQYFGPGTRLTVT.

The chain employs TRBV5-1 and TRBJ2-7; D is unresolved. CDR1 and CDR2 from the germline V gene are SGHRS and YFSETQ. Trimming pared 0 bases from V and 5 bases from J, leaving 12 bases between. The CDR3 is 14 residues long. CDR3 sequence: CASSLARHPDEQYF. The CDR3 DNA sequence: TGCGCCAGCAGCTTGGCGCGGCACCCCGACGAGCAGTACTTC.